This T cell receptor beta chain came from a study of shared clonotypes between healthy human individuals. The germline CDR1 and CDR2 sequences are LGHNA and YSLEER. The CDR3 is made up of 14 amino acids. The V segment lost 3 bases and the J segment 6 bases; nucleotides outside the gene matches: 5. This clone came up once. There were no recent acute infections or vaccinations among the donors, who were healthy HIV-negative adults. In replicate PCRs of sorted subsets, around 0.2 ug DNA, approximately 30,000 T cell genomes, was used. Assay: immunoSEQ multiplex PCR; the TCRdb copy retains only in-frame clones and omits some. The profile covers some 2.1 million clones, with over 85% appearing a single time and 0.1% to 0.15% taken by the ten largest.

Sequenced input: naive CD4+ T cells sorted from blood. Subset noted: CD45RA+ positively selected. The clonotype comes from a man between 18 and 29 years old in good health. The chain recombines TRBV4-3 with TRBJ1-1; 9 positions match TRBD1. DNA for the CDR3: TGCGCCAGCAGCCACTGGGACAGGGACGCTGAAGCTTTCTTT. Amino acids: CASSHWDRDAEAFF.